Below are 30 T cell receptor beta chains sequenced from a single sample in a study of CD8 T cells in ankylosing spondylitis. General study points: A motif of fewer than ten highly homologous TCR beta variants was seen as apparently characteristic of ankylosing spondylitis blood.

TCRdb independently ran MiXCR on the 5' RACE reads; one entry per CDR3 protein. The sample records around 490,000 distinct CDR3 sequences, about 5.2% being singletons. Their recognized antigens are unknown. Sequenced sample: blood, either unsorted or a sorted T cell fraction (not recorded which). These TCRs come from a male donor with ankylosing spondylitis.

This chain joins TRBV18 and TRBJ2-1; D uncertain. The germline V and J ends were trimmed by 5 bases and 0 bases, with 11 bases remaining between them. Germline V lookup: CDR1 KGHSH, CDR2 LQKENI. The CDR3 contains 15 residues. CDR3 sequence: CASSYDPSSYNEQFF. The CDR3 DNA is TGTGCCAGCTCATACGACCCCAGCTCCTACAATGAGCAGTTCTTC.

This clonotype was observed at least ten times. This chain connects TRBV12-3 or TRBV12-4 to TRBJ1-1, with 9 positions matching TRBD1. The V segment lost 6 bases and the J segment 3 bases; nucleotides outside the gene matches: 5. The CDR3 spans 14 residues. In DNA form, the CDR3 reads TGTGCCAGCAGGCGGGACAGGGCGTACACTGAAGCTTTCTTT. Protein sequence: CASRRDRAYTEAFF.

This clonotype occurred many times. The chain employs TRBV4-3 and TRBJ2-1, with 11 positions matching TRBD2. Trimming at V came to 0 bases and at J to 1 base, leaving 20 bases not matched to a gene. Germline CDR1 reads LGHNA; CDR2 reads YSLEER. This CDR3 contains 23 residues. CDR3 sequence (DNA): TGCGCCAGCAGCCAAGAAATCCCCAGTGGGGTTGAACTAGCGGGAGAGTCCTACAATGAGCAGTTCTTC. This gives the protein CASSQEIPSGVELAGESYNEQFF.

V gene TRBV28 combines with J gene TRBJ2-6, with 8 bases fitting TRBD1. Trimming removed 5 bases from V and 4 bases from J; junction bases left unmatched: 7. From germline, CDR1 is MDHEN and CDR2 SYDVKM. This CDR3 has 16 residues. Here the CDR3 reads CASSGQGARGANVLTF. The CDR3 bases are TGTGCCAGCAGTGGGCAGGGGGCGAGGGGGGCCAACGTCCTGACTTTC.

This clonotype has at least ten counts. The chain links TRBV5-1 to TRBJ2-1, with TRBD2 matching over 7 bases. J was trimmed by 0 bases and V by 0 bases; bases with no gene match: 3. CDR3 length equals 16 residues. Germline-derived CDR1 and CDR2 are SGHRS and YFSETQ. The CDR3 DNA follows: TGCGCCAGCAGCTTGGGTGGGGGGGTCTCCTACAATGAGCAGTTCTTC. Protein sequence: CASSLGGGVSYNEQFF.

Ten or more counts support this clonotype. The rearrangement links TRBV7-2 to TRBJ2-2; D call uncertain. Between the trimmed V and J ends, which lost 2 bases and 4 bases, there was a span of 8 bases. The CDR3 consists of 14 residues. The germline V gene encodes CDR1 SGHTA and CDR2 FQGNSA. CDR3 bases: TGTGCCAGCAGCTTATCCTCGGGCACCGGGGAGCTGTTTTTT. Amino acid sequence: CASSLSSGTGELFF.

This clonotype occurred many times. This chain connects TRBV20-1 to TRBJ2-1, with D possibly matching TRBD1 (6 bases). Germline lookup yields CDR1 DFQATT and CDR2 SNEGSKA (reference sequence). This CDR3 is 15 amino acids long. V was shortened by 0 bases and J by 0 bases, with 9 bases between the two germline ends. The CDR3 region is CSARDPGHSYNEQFF. Written as DNA, the CDR3 is TGCAGTGCTAGAGATCCGGGACACTCCTACAATGAGCAGTTCTTC.

The rearrangement links TRBV20-1 to TRBJ2-4; TRBD2 aligns across 12 bases. With 2 bases clipped from V and 3 bases from J, the junction kept 8 bases outside the gene matches. CDR3 length: 17 residues. Germline CDR1 is DFQATT and CDR2 is SNEGSKA (reference sequence). The chain's CDR3 is CSARRLAGGQGKNIQYF. CDR3 DNA: TGCAGTGCTAGAAGGCTAGCGGGGGGGCAAGGCAAAAACATTCAGTACTTC.

This clonotype was seen a handful of times. The chain joins TRBV27 to TRBJ2-1; 10 bases align to TRBD1. Trimming took 0 bases from V and 5 from J; bases not matched to a gene: 4. Germline CDR1 MNHEY, CDR2 SMNVEV (reference sequence). This CDR3 contains 16 residues. CDR3 bases: TGTGCCAGCAGTTTATCGATGGGGACAGGGGACAATGAGCAGTTCTTC. This gives the protein CASSLSMGTGDNEQFF.

The sample holds many counts of this clonotype. The rearrangement joins TRBV12-3 or TRBV12-4 to TRBJ2-1, with TRBD2 matching 7 bases. The CDR3 sequence is 16 residues long. V lost 3 bases to trimming and J lost 5 bases; unmatched junction nucleotides: 10. The CDR3 DNA sequence: TGTGCCAGCAGTTTTCATCGCGGGGGAGTAAACAATGAGCAGTTCTTC. Its translation: CASSFHRGGVNNEQFF.

This clonotype has a count of ten or more. The rearrangement uses TRBV5-6 and TRBJ1-5, with D unresolved. The CDR3 is 17 amino acids. Germline lookup yields CDR1 SGHDT and CDR2 YYEEEE. V was shortened by 7 bases and J by 2 bases, with 22 bases between the two germline ends. The CDR3 spells CASPNPGPPKGNQPQHF. In DNA form, the CDR3 reads TGTGCCAGCCCTAATCCCGGACCGCCGAAGGGCAATCAGCCCCAGCATTTT.

A remark on this clonotype: This may be a read error: a much more frequent sequence differs by one nucleotide. The gene calls are TRBV24-1 and TRBJ2-1, with D possibly called TRBD1 or TRBD2 (6 bases each). The CDR3 contains 13 residues. Germline V gene data show CDR1 as KGHDR and CDR2 as SFDVKD. The CDR3 loop is CATSAGAHNERFF. CDR3 nucleotide sequence: TGTGCCACCAGTGCGGGGGCCCACAATGAGCGGTTCTTC.

This clonotype was counted at least ten times. The V and J genes are TRBV20-1 and TRBJ2-7; perhaps D is TRBD1 or TRBD2 (5 bases each). Trimming took off 2 bases at V and 6 bases at J, with 11 bases between the two ends. The germline V gene encodes CDR1 DFQATT and CDR2 SNEGSKA (reference sequence). CDR3 size: 12 residues. CDR3 in DNA: TGCAGTGCTAGACCGGGACCTAGCGAGCAGTACTTC. Encoded protein: CSARPGPSEQYF.

This clonotype showed up many times. The chain recombines TRBV12-3 or TRBV12-4 with TRBJ1-5; D is ambiguous. The CDR3 totals 14 residues. Trimming took off 3 bases at V and 8 bases at J, with 14 bases between the two ends. CDR3 in DNA: TGTGCCAGCAGTTTTGGAGGTCCGGATGAGCCCCAGCATTTT. Its translation: CASSFGGPDEPQHF.

At least ten counts were recorded for this clonotype. The chain recombines TRBV20-1 with TRBJ2-2; 11 nucleotides agree with TRBD2. CDR1 DFQATT and CDR2 SNEGSKA come from the germline V gene (reference sequence). Unmatched junction bases numbered 7, after V lost 6 bases and J lost 4 bases. The CDR3 sequence is 15 residues long. The CDR3 sequence is CSAIAGGPGTGELFF. The DNA for the CDR3 is TGCAGTGCAATAGCGGGAGGGCCCGGCACCGGGGAGCTGTTTTTT.

On this clonotype: A read error is possible here, since a much larger clone lies one base away. This chain joins TRBV5-5 and TRBJ2-3, with D hard to call. The length of the CDR3 is 13 residues. CDR1 SGHKS and CDR2 YYEKEE come from the germline V gene (reference sequence). CDR3 protein: CAISLEDRDTQYF. The CDR3 DNA reads as TGTGCCATCAGCTTGGAAGATCGGGATACGCAGTATTTT.

In this sample, this clonotype turned up many times. This sequence joins TRBV5-1 and TRBJ2-5, with a weak D call TRBD2 (5 bases). The V gene lost 5 bases and the J gene lost 4 bases, with 15 bases spanning the gap. Germline V gives CDR1 SGHRS, CDR2 YFSETQ. This CDR3 contains 14 residues. CDR3 protein: CASRTDSGRETQYF. DNA of the CDR3: TGCGCCAGCAGAACTGACTCGGGAAGAGAGACCCAGTACTTC.

This clonotype appeared many times. V gene TRBV5-1 combines with J gene TRBJ1-2; TRBD1 matches 7 bases. Losses at the gene ends were 1 base for V and 4 bases for J; bases not matched to a gene: 4. CDR3 length equals 14 residues. The germline gives CDR1 SGHRS, CDR2 YFSETQ. CDR3 region: CASSLTGEVYGYTF. The CDR3 DNA follows: TGCGCCAGCAGCTTGACAGGGGAGGTCTATGGCTACACCTTC.

This clonotype was detected many times. The V gene is TRBV20-1, the J gene TRBJ2-1; 7 bases align to TRBD2. The CDR3 covers 13 residues. Germline CDR1 reads DFQATT; CDR2 reads SNEGSKA (reference sequence). With V trimmed by 3 bases and J by 1 base, 0 bases remained unmatched. The CDR3 DNA follows: TGCAGTGCTAGCGGGAGGTCCTACAATGAGCAGTTCTTC. Translating gives CSASGRSYNEQFF.

This clonotype occurred many times. This sequence joins TRBV6-1 and TRBJ1-1, with 7 bases fitting TRBD1. CDR1 and CDR2 (germline): MNHNS, SASEGT. J lost 7 bases, V lost 7 bases, and 12 bases had no gene match. The CDR3 sequence is 14 residues long. The CDR3 is CASTAQGGGSEAFF. CDR3 sequence (DNA): TGTGCCAGCACCGCCCAGGGGGGGGGCAGTGAAGCTTTCTTT.

This clonotype was seen at least ten times. The V and J genes are TRBV20-1 and TRBJ2-1; TRBD2 is a possible D gene (6 bases). CDR3 length: 13 residues. V was shortened by 3 bases and J by 5 bases, with 11 bases between the two germline ends. Germline V gives CDR1 DFQATT, CDR2 SNEGSKA (reference sequence). DNA for the CDR3: TGCAGTGCTAGTGACCGGGGGAACAATGAGCAGTTCTTC. As protein: CSASDRGNNEQFF.

This clonotype was seen many times. V and J are TRBV7-2 and TRBJ1-2; D remains ambiguous. Germline V gene sequence: CDR1 SGHTA, CDR2 FQGNSA. V dropped 5 bases and J dropped 0 bases, with 7 bases sitting between them. The CDR3 has 13 amino acids. The CDR3 spells CASSQKSNYGYTF. CDR3 coding DNA: TGTGCCAGCAGCCAAAAGTCTAACTATGGCTACACCTTC.

This clonotype has ten or more counts. The chain couples TRBV28 to TRBJ1-5; D is undetermined. The CDR3 runs to 14 residues. The germline gives CDR1 MDHEN, CDR2 SYDVKM. Trimming removed 1 base from V and 5 bases from J, with 9 bases in between. The CDR3 DNA follows: TGTGCCAGCAGTTTATTAGGCTCTTATCAGCCCCAGCATTTT. It encodes CASSLLGSYQPQHF. The full variable domain, its missing parts supplied by reference TRBV28 and TRBJ1-5, is DVKVTQSSRYLVKRTGEKVFLECVQDMDHENMFWYRQDPGLGLRLIYFSYDVKMKEKGDIPEGYSVSREKKERFSLILESASTNQTSMYLCASSLLGSYQPQHFGDGTRLSIL.

This clonotype was detected many times. The chain has TRBV7-2 and TRBJ2-3; 10 bases are a match to TRBD2. This CDR3 has 15 amino acids. V shed 1 base, J shed 5 bases, and the junction held 3 bases outside the gene matches. The germline CDR1 and CDR2 sequences are SGHTA and FQGNSA. The CDR3 region has the DNA TGTGCCAGCAGCTTAGACCTAGCGGGGGAAGATACGCAGTATTTT. It is translated as CASSLDLAGEDTQYF.

This clonotype was counted ten times or more. The chain employs TRBV20-1 and TRBJ1-2, with D unresolved. V lost 3 bases, J lost 6 bases, and 8 bases lay in between. CDR1 and CDR2 (germline): DFQATT, SNEGSKA (reference sequence). This CDR3 has 11 residues. In nucleotides, the CDR3 is TGCAGTGCTAGGGGAGTTCATGGCTACACCTTC. This sequence encodes CSARGVHGYTF.

This clonotype has at least ten counts. V and J are TRBV6-5 and TRBJ1-2, with 8 bases that match TRBD1. The length of the CDR3 is 14 residues. V gave up 2 bases and J gave up 8 bases; unmatched junction bases: 7. Per germline, CDR1 MNHEY and CDR2 SVGAGI. CDR3 nucleotide sequence: TGTGCCAGCAGTTACGCTGACAGGGGAGGAGGCTACACCTTC. Protein: CASSYADRGGGYTF.

In its sample, this clonotype was seen many times. The V and J genes are TRBV20-1 and TRBJ1-5, with unresolved D. Trimming removed 2 bases at V and 6 bases at J, with 8 bases between. This CDR3 has 12 amino acids. Germline CDR1 is DFQATT and CDR2 is SNEGSKA (reference sequence). The CDR3 DNA is TGCAGTGCTAGACTGGGCTCTCAGCCCCAGCATTTT. It yields the protein CSARLGSQPQHF.

There are a few counts of this clonotype. V and J are TRBV7-3 and TRBJ2-1, with D tentatively TRBD2 (5 bases). Trimming took off 5 bases at V and 4 bases at J, with 15 bases between the two ends. This CDR3 is built from 15 residues. Germline V gene data show CDR1 as SGHTA and CDR2 as FQGTGA. CDR3 nucleotide sequence: TGTGCCAGCAGCCCTGTGCCGGGAAAATACAATGAGCAGTTCTTC. Translating it yields CASSPVPGKYNEQFF.

The table lists this clonotype with many counts. The chain links TRBV20-1 to TRBJ1-2; 9 bases line up with TRBD1. The CDR3 contains 16 residues. V shed 0 bases and J 3 bases; nucleotides not matched to a gene: 8. Germline CDR1 is DFQATT and CDR2 is SNEGSKA (reference sequence). CDR3 DNA sequence: TGCAGTGCTAGAGAGGTCAGGGGACAGGGCCACTATGGCTACACCTTC. Protein sequence: CSAREVRGQGHYGYTF.

This clonotype was found many times. CDR3 sequence (DNA): TGCAGTGCTAGAGGGGAGGCCGGGGAGCTGTTTTTT. It yields the protein CSARGEAGELFF. The chain joins TRBV20-1 to TRBJ2-2; TRBD2 might be the D (6 bases). The CDR3 spans 12 residues. Per the germline V gene, CDR1 is DFQATT and CDR2 is SNEGSKA (reference sequence). The ends were cut back, 1 base at V and 6 bases at J, with 6 bases in the middle.